This T cell receptor beta chain was retrieved from a study of blood T cells in healthy people across ages. Healthy Caucasian individuals from Russia aged roughly 6 to 100 were enrolled as donors. Total RNA extraction produced at least 5.5 micrograms (per sample) for the study. CDR1 and CDR2 (germline): DFQATT, SNEGSKA (reference sequence). The CDR3 consists of 13 residues. Primers used in a second PCR of about 7 to 12 cycles were a sample-barcoded 5' primer and a J-beta primer mix. Each CDR3 protein gets one entry after TCRdb re-called the 5' RACE reads with MiXCR. The sample holds roughly 800,000 distinct CDR3 sequences, around 34% seen once. With respect to this clonotype: The junction departs from germline at one end; a sequencing error may be responsible.

This TCR was sampled from a man aged 18 to 29 in good health. The sequenced sample consisted of blood. The rearrangement uses TRBV20-1 and TRBJ2-5; a possible D gene is TRBD2 (5 bases). For the CDR3, the DNA is TGCGGTGCTAGAGACTACACACAAGAGACCCAGTACTTC. Protein sequence: CGARDYTQETQYF.